Below, 21 T cell receptor beta chains from the same sample are listed, as sequenced in a study of blood T cell repertoires in COVID-19. Assay used: immunoSEQ multiplex PCR; TCRdb lists only in-frame clones, some missing. The repertoire consists of nearly 200,000 clones, with roughly four fifths occurring once and the leading ten covering 6.9%. Sequencing was done on a sample of peripheral blood. Receptors were obtained from a human donor with acute or convalescent COVID-19. The donor label of this sample is uncertain.

V and J are TRBV6-5 and TRBJ1-6; a possible D gene is TRBD1 (6 bases). Germline CDR1 is MNHEY and CDR2 is SVGAGI. V lost 5 bases and J 7 bases, leaving 12 bases between the germline ends. This CDR3 comprises 14 residues. The CDR3: CASSLNRENSPLHF. Written as DNA, the CDR3 is TGTGCCAGCAGTCTAAACAGGGAAAATTCACCCCTCCACTTT.

In its sample, this clone was seen once. The chain couples TRBV5-5 to TRBJ1-5, with TRBD1 matching 9 bases. Germline V CDR1 and CDR2: SGHKS, YYEKEE (reference sequence). The CDR3 spans 15 residues. Losses at the gene ends were 3 bases for V and 6 bases for J; bases not matched to a gene: 7. CDR3 bases: TGTGCCAGCAGCTCAAATGGACAGGGGAGTCAGCCCCAGCATTTT. This sequence encodes CASSSNGQGSQPQHF.

V is TRBV5-8 and J is TRBJ2-5; D might be TRBD1 (6 bases). CDR1 SGHTS and CDR2 YDEGEE come from the germline V gene. The ends were cut back, 2 bases at V and 3 bases at J, with 11 bases in the middle. This CDR3 has 14 residues. The CDR3, as DNA: TGTGCCAGCAGCTTTCTCCCAGGGGAAGAGACCCAGTACTTC. It is translated as CASSFLPGEETQYF.

This rearrangement joins TRBV4-3 to TRBJ1-5, with 7 bases identical to TRBD1. The CDR3 length is 15 residues. With 1 base clipped from V and 5 bases from J, the junction kept 5 bases outside the gene matches. CDR1 and CDR2 from the germline V gene are LGHNA and YSLEER. The DNA of the CDR3 is TGCGCCAGCAGCCAAGGGAGGGGGCCGCATCAGCCCCAGCATTTT. This gives the protein CASSQGRGPHQPQHF.

The rearrangement links TRBV11-1 to TRBJ1-1; the D is unclear. The germline CDR1 and CDR2 sequences are SGHAT and FQDESV (reference sequence). CDR3 length: 13 residues. The germline V and J ends were trimmed by 5 bases and 2 bases, with 9 bases remaining between them. The CDR3 region has the DNA TGTGCCAGCAGCGTACAAGAAAACACTGAAGCTTTCTTT. This encodes CASSVQENTEAFF.

V usage is TRBV19 and J usage is TRBJ1-1, with TRBD1 matching over 7 bases. With V trimmed by 9 bases and J by 5 bases, 15 bases remained unmatched. The CDR3 runs 15 residues. Per the germline V gene, CDR1 is LNHDA and CDR2 is SQIVND (reference sequence). The CDR3 protein is CAREFRQGRWTEAFF. DNA for the CDR3: TGTGCCAGGGAATTCCGACAGGGCCGATGGACTGAAGCTTTCTTT. The full variable domain, with the rest looked up from reference TRBV19 and TRBJ1-1, is DGGITQSPKYLFRKEGQNVTLSCEQNLNHDAMYWYRQDPGQGLRLIYYSQIVNDFQKGDIAEGYSVSREKKESFPLTVTSAQKNPTAFYLCAREFRQGRWTEAFFGQGTRLTVV.

This CDR3 reads CASAPRGQGVSNEQFF. The CDR3 DNA reads as TGTGCTAGTGCCCCGAGGGGACAGGGAGTTTCCAATGAGCAGTTCTTC. J is TRBJ2-1 and V is TRBV12-5; 9 bases map to TRBD1. Looked up from germline, CDR1 is LGHNT and CDR2 is FRNRAP. The CDR3 has 16 amino acids. V was pared by 7 bases and J by 6 bases, with 13 bases of the junction left unmatched.

V usage is TRBV7-9 and J usage is TRBJ1-6; maybe TRBD1 (6 bases). Germline lookup yields CDR1 SEHNR and CDR2 FQNEAQ (reference sequence). The ends were cut back, 5 bases at V and 6 bases at J, with 14 bases in the middle. This CDR3 is 15 amino acids long. CDR3 loop: CASSPGDRSNSPLHF. CDR3 sequence (DNA): TGTGCCAGCAGCCCAGGGGACCGATCTAATTCACCCCTCCACTTT.

V gene TRBV11-2 combines with J gene TRBJ2-3; D may be TRBD2 (5 bases). The CDR3 length is 16 residues. Per the germline V gene, CDR1 is SGHAT and CDR2 is FQNNGV. The germline V and J ends were trimmed by 0 bases and 0 bases, with 10 bases remaining between them. This CDR3 reads CASSLERTPSTDTQYF. DNA for the CDR3: TGTGCCAGCAGCTTAGAGCGGACTCCTAGCACAGATACGCAGTATTTT.

This sequence joins TRBV5-1 and TRBJ2-5, with 7 nucleotides matching TRBD1. V lost 4 bases to trimming and J lost 0 bases; unmatched junction nucleotides: 6. The CDR3 consists of 15 residues. Germline CDR1 and CDR2: SGHRS and YFSETQ. CDR3 loop: CASSRLTGYQETQYF. The CDR3 DNA reads as TGCGCCAGCAGCCGCCTGACAGGGTACCAAGAGACCCAGTACTTC.

V is TRBV25-1 and J is TRBJ2-7; D ambiguous. This CDR3 is 11 amino acids long. CDR1 and CDR2 (germline): MGHDK, SYGVNS. V was cut by 5 bases and J by 3 bases, with 5 bases left in between. The CDR3 protein is CASSSYYEQYF. In nucleotides, the CDR3 is TGTGCCAGCAGTAGCTACTACGAGCAGTACTTC.

V and J are TRBV5-1 and TRBJ2-5; D might be TRBD1 (6 bases). Germline V gives CDR1 SGHRS, CDR2 YFSETQ. The V end lost 3 bases, the J end lost 1 base, and 22 bases lay between the germline ends. The CDR3 has 18 amino acids. The CDR3 DNA follows: TGCGCCAGCAGCTCCCCACACCTTGGACAGCAACTCCAAGAGACCCAGTACTTC. This encodes CASSSPHLGQQLQETQYF.

Of note for this clone: Being one base from a much bigger clone, this may be a read error. The rearrangement links TRBV4-2 to TRBJ2-7; 7 bases are a match to TRBD2. From germline, CDR1 is LGHNA and CDR2 YNFKEQ. The CDR3 sequence is 15 residues long. The ends lost 4 bases at V and 6 bases at J; junction bases unmatched: 12. The CDR3 is CASSRGGDWAGEQYF. CDR3 DNA: TGTGCCAGCAGCCGGGGGGGAGACTGGGCGGGCGAGCAGTACTTC.

This clone has only one observation. The chain uses TRBV28 and TRBJ1-2, with D perhaps matching TRBD1 (5 bases). In germline, CDR1 is MDHEN, CDR2 SYDVKM. The CDR3 length is 15 residues. Between the trimmed V and J ends, which lost 6 bases and 8 bases, there was a span of 22 bases. The CDR3 loop is CASRFPHRSLYGYTF. The CDR3 DNA reads TGTGCCAGCAGATTCCCCCACAGGTCCCTCTACGGCTACACCTTC.

V and J are TRBV19 and TRBJ1-5; D unresolved. This CDR3 region has 15 residues. Trimming took off 7 bases at V and 0 bases at J, with 13 bases between the two ends. The germline V gene has CDR1 LNHDA and CDR2 SQIVND (reference sequence). The CDR3 here is CASNLGGFSNQPQHF. CDR3 nucleotide sequence: TGTGCCAGTAATCTAGGCGGGTTTAGCAATCAGCCCCAGCATTTT.

V gene TRBV7-9 combines with J gene TRBJ1-3; 10 nucleotides agree with TRBD1. This CDR3 contains 14 residues. The germline V gene has CDR1 SEHNR and CDR2 FQNEAQ (reference sequence). The J segment lost 5 bases and the V segment lost 5 bases, leaving 3 bases of the junction unmatched. CDR3 amino acids: CASSVGQGRNTIYF. In DNA, the CDR3 is TGTGCCAGCAGCGTGGGACAGGGGAGAAACACCATATATTTT.

This clone appeared a single time. The rearrangement uses TRBV18 and TRBJ2-5; 7 bases fit TRBD2. This CDR3 contains 18 residues. Trimming took 3 bases from V and 1 from J; bases not matched to a gene: 14. Per the germline V gene, CDR1 is KGHSH and CDR2 is LQKENI. The CDR3 spells CASSPVLAGTLAQETQYF. CDR3 in DNA: TGTGCCAGCTCACCGGTATTAGCGGGTACCTTGGCCCAAGAGACCCAGTACTTC.

The chain has TRBV18 and TRBJ1-1; 9 nucleotides align to TRBD1. The CDR3 loop spans 15 amino acids. CDR1 KGHSH and CDR2 LQKENI come from the germline V gene. V trimming: 5 bases; J trimming: 4 bases; junction bases outside the gene matches: 8. CDR3 residues: CASSGGTGFGTEAFF. The CDR3 DNA follows: TGTGCCAGCTCAGGAGGGACAGGGTTCGGCACTGAAGCTTTCTTT.

The J gene is TRBJ2-5, the V gene TRBV11-2, with 10 bases matching TRBD1. The CDR3 covers 16 residues. Looked up from germline, CDR1 is SGHAT and CDR2 is FQNNGV. V trimming: 5 bases; J trimming: 5 bases; junction bases outside the gene matches: 11. CDR3 coding DNA: TGTGCCAGCAGCCCCTACGACAGGGGGCGCCGGGAGACCCAGTACTTC. Protein: CASSPYDRGRRETQYF.

About this clone itself: Additional DNA sequences in this sample encode the identical CDR3. The genes are TRBV2 and TRBJ1-3; possible D gene TRBD1, 5 bases. Per germline, CDR1 SNHLY and CDR2 FYNNEI. V was pared by 3 bases and J by 0 bases, with 9 bases between. This CDR3 contains 15 residues. The CDR3 is CASSEQGASGNTIYF. The CDR3 DNA reads as TGTGCCAGCAGTGAGCAGGGTGCCTCTGGAAACACCATATATTTT.

The rearrangement joins TRBV10-3 to TRBJ2-1, with D tentatively TRBD2 (5 bases). Germline lookup yields CDR1 ENHRY and CDR2 SYGVKD. This CDR3 is built from 16 residues. V lost 10 bases and J 0 bases, leaving 19 bases between the germline ends. CDR3 sequence reads: CASNEGRSSSYNEQFF. The CDR3 DNA is TGTGCCAGCAACGAGGGCAGGTCGAGCTCCTACAATGAGCAGTTCTTC.